This record concerns one T cell receptor beta chain sequence. The data belong to a study of T cell responses to AZD1222 COVID-19 vaccine. Generated by immunoSEQ multiplex PCR, the TCRdb table keeps only in-frame clones and is missing some. This sample has about 180,000 clones, with 90% found just once. With 7 bases removed from V and 5 bases from J, the gap between germline ends came to 13 bases. The V gene's germline CDR1 is SGDLS and CDR2 YYNGEE. This CDR3 region has 13 residues. The J gene is TRBJ1-5, the V gene TRBV9; TRBD1 is a possible D gene (5 bases). This TCR derives from an adult in good health. The sequencing here drew on peripheral blood, taken on day 0 of AZD1222 vaccination. The CDR3 DNA sequence: TGTGCCAGCGGGGGAGGGACCGATCAGCCCCAGCATTTT. Translated, it gives CASGGGTDQPQHF. Using reference TRBV9 and TRBJ1-5 for the parts outside the CDR3, the full variable domain is DSGVTQTPKHLITATGQRVTLRCSPRSGDLSVYWYQQSLDQGLQFLIQYYNGEERAKGNILERFSAQQFPDLHSELNLSSLELGDSALYFCASGGGTDQPQHFGDGTRLSIL.